These 12 T cell receptor beta chains were all obtained from the same sample, sequenced in a study of human T cells and chemical hapten exposure. The time point: patch test 1, 2 weeks after DPC sensitization. Noted treatment: therapeutic diphenylcyclopropenone sensitization with weekly scalp DPC. TCRdb analysed the RACE reads with MiXCR anew, one entry per CDR3 protein. The sample has tens of thousands of distinct CDR3 sequences, 7% to 10% seen once. The sample consisted of whole blood, taken in connection with sensitization to the hapten diphenylcyclopropenone (DPC). The receptors derive from a woman aged 40 to 50 with alopecia areata. Some clones in this sample may be carry-over from other donors' samples.

This clonotype was seen only a few times. The chain employs TRBV6-4 and TRBJ1-2; no clear D. This CDR3 has 17 residues. CDR1 is MRHNA, CDR2 SNTAGT, per germline. The V and J ends lost 2 bases and 3 bases respectively, with 19 bases between them. CDR3 coding DNA: TGTGCCAGCAGTGACCCACTAGCTGATGGGGTAGACTATGGCTACACCTTC. Its translation is CASSDPLADGVDYGYTF.

J is TRBJ2-7 and V is TRBV28, with 7 nucleotides matching TRBD1. Losses at the gene ends were 10 bases for V and 3 bases for J; bases not matched to a gene: 9. Germline V lookup: CDR1 MDHEN, CDR2 SYDVKM. The CDR3 consists of 13 residues. CDR3 residues: CATHRQGVYEQYF. The CDR3 DNA sequence: TGTGCCACCCACCGACAGGGTGTCTACGAGCAGTACTTC.

Many counts were recorded for this clonotype. This rearrangement joins TRBV7-9 to TRBJ2-3; D is perhaps TRBD1 (5 bases). In germline, CDR1 is SEHNR, CDR2 FQNEAQ (reference sequence). CDR3 length: 15 amino acids. V was clipped by 3 bases and J by 3 bases, with 13 bases between them. For the CDR3, the DNA is TGTGCCAGCAGCTTGCAGGGAATTTGGACAGATACGCAGTATTTT. It yields the protein CASSLQGIWTDTQYF. The full variable domain, its missing parts supplied by reference TRBV7-9 and TRBJ2-3, is DTGVSQNPRHKITKRGQNVTFRCDPISEHNRLYWYRQTLGQGPEFLTYFQNEAQLEKSRLLSDRFSAERPKGSFSTLEIQRTEQGDSAMYLCASSLQGIWTDTQYFGPGTRLTVL.

The table lists this clonotype with a few counts. The gene calls are TRBV2 and TRBJ2-4; 9 positions agree with TRBD1. The CDR3 spans 23 residues. Germline-derived CDR1 and CDR2 are SNHLY and FYNNEI. Trimming cost V 4 bases and J 0 bases; bases outside gene matches: 25. The CDR3 nucleotides read TGTGCCAGCAGTGTACAGGGGGCGCCGGCTGGATTTGGCATAAGGCCAGCCAAAAACATTCAGTACTTC. This encodes CASSVQGAPAGFGIRPAKNIQYF.

The chain recombines TRBV24-1 with TRBJ2-1, with TRBD2 matching 14 bases. After removal of 9 bases from V and 1 base from J, the junction contained 7 bases not matched to a gene. Germline CDR1 is KGHDR and CDR2 is SFDVKD. This CDR3 comprises 17 residues. This CDR3 reads CATQTSGGAFSYNEQFF. For the CDR3, the DNA is TGTGCCACCCAGACTAGCGGGGGGGCCTTTTCCTACAATGAGCAGTTCTTC.

The table lists this clonotype with a few counts. The V and J genes are TRBV19 and TRBJ2-7; 8 nucleotides align to TRBD1. The ends lost 5 bases at V and 2 bases at J; junction bases unmatched: 8. This CDR3 spans 15 amino acids. Germline CDR1 LNHDA, CDR2 SQIVND (reference sequence). The CDR3 nucleotides read TGTGCCAGTAGTCTCCGAAGGACAGGGACCTACGAGCAGTACTTC. It encodes CASSLRRTGTYEQYF.

The table lists this clonotype with a few counts. The V call is TRBV20-1, the J call TRBJ2-7, with D hard to call. Germline loops: CDR1 DFQATT, CDR2 SNEGSKA (reference sequence). V was shortened by 0 bases and J by 5 bases, with 8 bases between the two germline ends. The CDR3 runs to 12 residues. This CDR3 reads CSARDPRHEQYF. DNA for the CDR3: TGCAGTGCTAGAGATCCCCGCCACGAGCAGTACTTC.

This clonotype was detected many times. The chain is built from TRBV7-9 and TRBJ2-2, with D maybe TRBD1 (5 bases). Germline CDR1 is SEHNR and CDR2 is FQNEAQ (reference sequence). V was pared by 0 bases and J by 5 bases, with 10 bases between. There are 15 residues in the CDR3. The CDR3 coding sequence is TGTGCCAGCAGCTTAGCCAGGGAAGGAACCGGGGAGCTGTTTTTT. Its protein product is CASSLAREGTGELFF.

This clonotype occurred many times. The genes are TRBV7-9 and TRBJ2-3; 7 bases align to TRBD2. CDR3 size: 16 residues. Germline V gives CDR1 SEHNR, CDR2 FQNEAQ (reference sequence). The V gene end was trimmed by 0 bases and the J gene end by 2 bases; junction bases not matched to a gene: 5. CDR3 sequence (DNA): TGTGCCAGCAGCTTAGCTCGCGGGGGAATCACAGATACGCAGTATTTT. It encodes CASSLARGGITDTQYF.

The V call is TRBV29-1, the J call TRBJ1-5; D remains unclear. CDR3 length: 13 residues. Trimming took 7 bases from V and 1 from J, leaving 11 bases between them. CDR1 and CDR2 from the germline V gene are SQVTM and ANQGSEA. CDR3 residues: CSAKLGSNQPQHF. The CDR3 DNA is TGCAGCGCCAAATTGGGCAGCAATCAGCCCCAGCATTTT. Complete variable domain (other parts from reference TRBV29-1 and TRBJ1-5): SAVISQKPSRDICQRGTSLTIQCQVDSQVTMMFWYRQQPGQSLTLIATANQGSEATYESGFVIDKFPISRPNLTFSTLTVSNMSPEDSSIYLCSAKLGSNQPQHFGDGTRLSIL.

This clonotype was seen more than once but under ten times. This sequence joins TRBV6-5 and TRBJ2-2, with 12 bases identical to TRBD1. This CDR3 is 18 amino acids long. Germline V lookup: CDR1 MNHEY, CDR2 SVGAGI. The junction had 8 bases not matched to a gene; V was cut back by 4 bases and J by 2 bases. The CDR3 loop is CASSSLGTGGVNTGELFF. The CDR3 coding sequence is TGTGCCAGCAGTTCCCTTGGGACAGGGGGCGTCAACACCGGGGAGCTGTTTTTT.

This clonotype was seen ten or more times. This chain uses TRBV20-1 with TRBJ1-3; D is undetermined. With 5 bases removed from V and 0 bases from J, the gap between germline ends came to 5 bases. The CDR3 is 12 residues long. Germline V gene lookup returns CDR1 DFQATT and CDR2 SNEGSKA (reference sequence). DNA for the CDR3: TGCAGTGCTGCGTCCTCTGGAAACACCATATATTTT. Protein sequence: CSAASSGNTIYF.